Below are 20 T cell receptor beta chains sequenced from a single sample in a study of control samples from healthy donors and cancer patients (dated by TCRdb to the early 2020s). Receptors were amplified or captured by the immunoSEQ multiplex PCR assay. Entries here come from immuneACCESS through TCRdb and include only in-frame sequences with V and J called. Some clones fail to appear in such tables; in the studies checked, an unresolved V gene covers under half of the shortfall, and the cause of the remainder is unknown. The table for this sample lists around 150,000 clones; around 88% of them were counted only once. The biggest ten clones account for under 2% of the sample. Source material: blood. The receptors shown here come from a man aged 18 to 35 in good health.

The V gene is TRBV9, the J gene TRBJ2-3; maybe TRBD2 (5 bases). The V end was cut by 1 base, the J end by 5 bases, with 14 bases between. Per the germline V gene, CDR1 is SGDLS and CDR2 is YYNGEE. This CDR3 contains 15 residues. The CDR3 is CASSVRIRAGDTQYF. The CDR3 region has the DNA TGTGCCAGCAGCGTAAGGATCCGGGCGGGAGATACGCAGTATTTT.

The chain carries TRBV4-2 and TRBJ1-1, with 7 bases aligning to TRBD1. This CDR3 is 13 amino acids long. J gave up 4 bases and V 4 bases, and 3 bases lay outside the gene matches. Germline CDR1 reads LGHNA; CDR2 reads YNFKEQ. The CDR3 loop is CASSPGGATEAFF. CDR3 sequence (DNA): TGTGCCAGCAGCCCAGGGGGTGCCACTGAAGCTTTCTTT.

This chain joins TRBV27 and TRBJ2-1; D may be TRBD1 or TRBD2 (5 bases each). Trimming took off 3 bases at V and 9 bases at J, with 12 bases between the two ends. Germline CDR1 reads MNHEY; CDR2 reads SMNVEV (reference sequence). The length of the CDR3 is 13 residues. The CDR3 bases are TGTGCCAGCAGTTTTTCGGGGACGGGTGAGCAGTTCTTC. Its translation: CASSFSGTGEQFF.

The chain joins TRBV19 to TRBJ2-5, with 10 bases aligning to TRBD1. V trimming: 4 bases; J trimming: 0 bases; junction bases outside the gene matches: 2. The CDR3 covers 15 residues. Germline V gives CDR1 LNHDA, CDR2 SQIVND (reference sequence). In nucleotides, the CDR3 is TGTGCCAGTAGTAAGGGACAGGGGTACCAAGAGACCCAGTACTTC. It yields the protein CASSKGQGYQETQYF.

The V call is TRBV6-6, the J call TRBJ1-3; the D is unclear. V was clipped by 6 bases and J by 1 base, with 7 bases between them. Germline loops: CDR1 MNHNY, CDR2 SVGAGI (reference sequence). The CDR3 is 13 residues long. Here the CDR3 reads CASRGSSGNTIYF. CDR3 sequence (DNA): TGTGCCAGCAGGGGAAGTTCTGGAAACACCATATATTTT.

The chain recombines TRBV2 with TRBJ1-1; unclear D gene. CDR3 length: 14 amino acids. V dropped 2 bases and J dropped 4 bases, with 11 bases sitting between them. The germline CDR1 and CDR2 sequences are SNHLY and FYNNEI. CDR3 amino acids: CASSERVSSTEAFF. CDR3 nucleotide sequence: TGTGCCAGCAGTGAAAGGGTTTCGAGCACTGAAGCTTTCTTT.

The chain is built from TRBV18 and TRBJ2-1; D uncertain. The germline V gene encodes CDR1 KGHSH and CDR2 LQKENI. V dropped 0 bases and J dropped 4 bases, with 10 bases sitting between them. The CDR3 sequence is 15 residues long. DNA of the CDR3: TGTGCCAGCTCACCACCAGGGCTGGATTACAATGAGCAGTTCTTC. Translation: CASSPPGLDYNEQFF.

This clone has just one count. The J gene is TRBJ1-1, the V gene TRBV7-9; 10 positions agree with TRBD1. J lost 3 bases, V lost 5 bases, and 6 bases had no gene match. The CDR3 covers 15 residues. Germline CDR1 SEHNR, CDR2 FQNEAQ (reference sequence). For the CDR3, the DNA is TGTGCCAGCAGCGTAGACAGGGGGCCGGACACTGAAGCTTTCTTT. This translates into CASSVDRGPDTEAFF. Combining the CDR3 with reference TRBV7-9 and TRBJ1-1 gives the whole variable domain DTGVSQNPRHKITKRGQNVTFRCDPISEHNRLYWYRQTLGQGPEFLTYFQNEAQLEKSRLLSDRFSAERPKGSFSTLEIQRTEQGDSAMYLCASSVDRGPDTEAFFGQGTRLTVV.

V is TRBV4-3 and J is TRBJ2-1; 7 bases line up with TRBD1. This CDR3 is built from 16 residues. In germline, CDR1 is LGHNA, CDR2 YSLEER. Trimming removed 6 bases from V and 1 base from J; junction bases left unmatched: 9. CDR3 bases: TGCGCCAGCAGTCGAGGCCGGGACAGATCCTACAATGAGCAGTTCTTC. Its protein is CASSRGRDRSYNEQFF.

The rearrangement uses TRBV6-6 and TRBJ1-1, with TRBD1 matching 7 bases. V shed 6 bases, J shed 2 bases, and the junction held 9 bases outside the gene matches. The V gene's germline CDR1 is MNHNY and CDR2 SVGAGI (reference sequence). The CDR3 runs to 15 residues. The CDR3: CASSAQGGPNTEAFF. As DNA, the CDR3 is TGTGCCAGCAGCGCCCAGGGGGGACCTAACACTGAAGCTTTCTTT.

This chain uses TRBV6-2 or TRBV6-3 with TRBJ2-5; no firm D call. The CDR3 loop spans 15 amino acids. The germline CDR1 and CDR2 sequences are MNHEY and SVGEGT. The ends were cut back, 0 bases at V and 0 bases at J, with 8 bases in the middle. CDR3 protein: CASSYSNAYQETQYF. CDR3 coding DNA: TGTGCCAGCAGTTACTCGAATGCGTACCAAGAGACCCAGTACTTC.

V and J are TRBV13 and TRBJ2-2, with TRBD2 matching over 11 bases. The CDR3 extends over 17 amino acids. Germline V gene data show CDR1 as PRHDT and CDR2 as FYEKMQ (reference sequence). After removal of 4 bases from V and 2 bases from J, the junction contained 6 bases not matched to a gene. The DNA for the CDR3 is TGTGCCAGCAGCTGGACACTAGCGGGGGAAAACACCGGGGAGCTGTTTTTT. This gives the protein CASSWTLAGENTGELFF. The complete variable domain, with remaining parts taken from reference TRBV13 and TRBJ2-2, reads AAGVIQSPRHLIKEKRETATLKCYPIPRHDTVYWYQQGPGQDPQFLISFYEKMQSDKGSIPDRFSAQQFSDYHSELNMSSLELGDSALYFCASSWTLAGENTGELFFGEGSRLTVL.

This clone was found once. The chain uses TRBV6-5 and TRBJ2-3; D not resolved. Per the germline V gene, CDR1 is MNHEY and CDR2 is SVGAGI. The CDR3 covers 11 residues. Trimming took off 10 bases at V and 6 bases at J, with 11 bases between the two ends. As DNA, the CDR3 is TGTGCCACCCCCGGTCTGGATACGCAGTATTTT. Its protein product is CATPGLDTQYF.

The chain carries TRBV28 and TRBJ1-1, with no clear D. CDR3 length equals 14 residues. Trimming shortened V by 1 base and J by 6 bases, and 12 bases separated the two germline ends. Germline loops: CDR1 MDHEN, CDR2 SYDVKM. CDR3 sequence reads: CASSLSWGNAEAFF. The CDR3 DNA follows: TGTGCCAGCAGTTTATCTTGGGGAAACGCTGAAGCTTTCTTT.

The chain couples TRBV9 to TRBJ2-7, with D possibly matching TRBD1 (6 bases). The CDR3 sequence is 15 residues long. CDR1 is SGDLS, CDR2 YYNGEE, per germline. V was cut by 3 bases and J by 4 bases, with 17 bases left in between. This CDR3 is CASSAQGSGAYEQYF. The CDR3, as DNA: TGTGCCAGCAGCGCCCAGGGGTCTGGCGCTTACGAGCAGTACTTC.

CDR3 sequence: CASSPPGAKETQYF. DNA for the CDR3: TGTGCCAGCTCACCACCGGGGGCGAAAGAGACCCAGTACTTC. This chain uses TRBV18 with TRBJ2-5; weak D call: TRBD1 (6 bases). Trimming cost V 0 bases and J 3 bases, with 8 bases left between them. This CDR3 comprises 14 residues. The germline CDR1 and CDR2 sequences are KGHSH and LQKENI.

The rearrangement joins TRBV2 to TRBJ2-2; D may be TRBD1 (6 bases). CDR1 and CDR2 from the germline V gene are SNHLY and FYNNEI. CDR3 length: 14 residues. Trimming left V 10 bases short and J 3 bases short, with 15 bases between. This CDR3 is CATTGQWDTGELFF. The CDR3 DNA reads as TGTGCCACTACCGGACAGTGGGACACCGGGGAGCTGTTTTTT.

The V gene is TRBV27, the J gene TRBJ2-3, with 8 bases aligning to TRBD2. The length of the CDR3 is 16 residues. The ends lost 7 bases at V and 4 bases at J; junction bases unmatched: 13. From germline, CDR1 is MNHEY and CDR2 SMNVEV (reference sequence). CDR3 sequence (DNA): TGTGCCAGCATCCCGGGAGGGGGTGTAAGTTCAGATACGCAGTATTTT. Amino acid sequence: CASIPGGGVSSDTQYF.

The chain has TRBV28 and TRBJ1-2, with 10 nucleotides matching TRBD1. CDR3 length equals 16 residues. The germline V gene encodes CDR1 MDHEN and CDR2 SYDVKM. Trimming removed 5 bases from V and 4 bases from J; junction bases left unmatched: 10. CDR3 sequence (DNA): TGTGCCAGCAGTAATCCGGGACAGGGGCAAGTCTATGGCTACACCTTC. It yields the protein CASSNPGQGQVYGYTF.

The chain joins TRBV11-2 to TRBJ1-3; TRBD1 matches 9 bases. Germline lookup yields CDR1 SGHAT and CDR2 FQNNGV. The CDR3 sequence is 14 residues long. Unmatched junction bases numbered 2, after V lost 5 bases and J lost 3 bases. The CDR3 protein is CASSRDRVGNTIYF. In DNA form, the CDR3 reads TGTGCCAGCAGCCGGGACAGGGTTGGAAACACCATATATTTT. Filled out from reference TRBV11-2 and TRBJ1-3, the complete variable domain reads EAGVAQSPRYKIIEKRQSVAFWCNPISGHATLYWYQQILGQGPKLLIQFQNNGVVDDSQLPKDRFSAERLKGVDSTLKIQPAKLEDSAVYLCASSRDRVGNTIYFGEGSWLTVV.